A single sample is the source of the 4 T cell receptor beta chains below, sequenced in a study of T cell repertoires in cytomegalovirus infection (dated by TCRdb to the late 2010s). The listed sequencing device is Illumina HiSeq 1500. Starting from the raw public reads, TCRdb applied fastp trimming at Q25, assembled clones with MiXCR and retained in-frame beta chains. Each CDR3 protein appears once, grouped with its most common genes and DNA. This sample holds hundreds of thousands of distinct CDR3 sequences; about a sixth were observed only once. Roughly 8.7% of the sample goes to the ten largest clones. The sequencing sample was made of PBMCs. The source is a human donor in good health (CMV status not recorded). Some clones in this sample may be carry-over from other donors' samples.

The CDR3 DNA reads TGTGCCATCAGTGAGCGGATCTACGAGCAGTACTTC. Translating it yields CAISERIYEQYF. The chain combines TRBV10-3 with TRBJ2-7; D remains ambiguous. V was trimmed by 2 bases and J by 3 bases, leaving 5 bases between them. Germline V gene lookup returns CDR1 ENHRY and CDR2 SYGVKD. The CDR3 sequence is 12 residues long.

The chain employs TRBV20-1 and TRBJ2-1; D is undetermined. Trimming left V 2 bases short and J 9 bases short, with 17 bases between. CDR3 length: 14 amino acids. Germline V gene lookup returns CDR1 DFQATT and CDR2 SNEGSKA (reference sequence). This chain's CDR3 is CSARTPATLGEQFF. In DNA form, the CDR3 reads TGCAGTGCTAGAACCCCGGCCACCCTCGGTGAGCAGTTCTTC.

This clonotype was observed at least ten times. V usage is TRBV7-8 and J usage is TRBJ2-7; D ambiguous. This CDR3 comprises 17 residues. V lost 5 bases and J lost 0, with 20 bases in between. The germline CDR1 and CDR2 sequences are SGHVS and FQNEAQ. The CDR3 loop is CASSARIWITNSYEQYF. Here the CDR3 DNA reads TGTGCCAGCAGCGCCCGAATCTGGATTACGAACTCCTACGAGCAGTACTTC.

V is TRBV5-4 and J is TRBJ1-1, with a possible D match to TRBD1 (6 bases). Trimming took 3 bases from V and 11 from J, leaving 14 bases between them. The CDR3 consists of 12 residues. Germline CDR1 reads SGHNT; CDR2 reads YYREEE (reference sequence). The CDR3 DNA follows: TGTGCCAGCAGCTCCTACGACAGGAGGGCTTTCTTT. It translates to CASSSYDRRAFF.